This TCR beta chain was sequenced during a study of neurological immune-mediated disorders. Findings and limits, study-wide: TCR clonal expansion peaked in HTLV-1-associated myelopathy patients and was lowest in multiple sclerosis patients.

MiXCR, applied by TCRdb to the 5' RACE reads, yields one record per CDR3 protein. The sample shows about 38,000 distinct CDR3 sequences, 4% to 5.5% of them seen only once. At least ten counts were recorded for this clonotype. Antigen: not known. The sorted libraries took roughly 990,000 CD4+ or CD8+ T cells. V was pared by 4 bases and J by 1 base, with 11 bases of the junction left unmatched. The CDR3 loop spans 18 amino acids. Germline assignment: CDR1 SGHRS and CDR2 YFSETQ. The chain is built from TRBV5-1 and TRBJ2-3; 11 bases align to TRBD1. Sequencing was carried out using CD4+ T cells from blood. The sequence was obtained from a man between 18 and 29 years old in good health. The CDR3 loop reads CASSRPGQGVGGTDTQYF. DNA of the CDR3: TGCGCCAGCAGCCGCCCGGGACAGGGGGTTGGAGGCACAGATACGCAGTATTTT.